These T cell receptor beta chains were read from a single sample in a study of control samples from healthy donors and cancer patients. Sequenced by immunoSEQ multiplex PCR; TCRdb stores in-frame clones only, minus some. Seen here are about 180,000 clones, 85% to 90% observed once, and the top ten hold about 1.4%. The material sequenced was blood. These receptors were taken from a woman between 50 and 59 years old in good health. Both conserved end residues are part of each CDR3. The order of the fields is CDR3 protein, CDR3 DNA, clone size, J gene, D gene, V gene. D genes are given only for firm matches. Some rows have no size entry. The others give once, few or many, or a class for an expanded clone.

cdr3_aa: CSVELGANTGELFF
cdr3_nt: TGCAGCGTTGAGCTCGGGGCGAACACCGGGGAGCTGTTTTTT
clone_size: .
j_call: TRBJ2-2
d_call: .
v_call: TRBV29-1

cdr3_aa: CASSVAQTYGYTF
cdr3_nt: TGTGCCAGCAGCGTCGCCCAGACATATGGCTACACCTTC
clone_size: .
j_call: TRBJ1-2
d_call: .
v_call: TRBV9

cdr3_aa: CASSPGTNTEAFF
cdr3_nt: TGTGCCAGCAGCCCCGGGACGAACACTGAAGCTTTCTTT
clone_size: few
j_call: TRBJ1-1
d_call: .
v_call: TRBV7-3

cdr3_aa: CAGQGLGEKLFF
cdr3_nt: TGTGCCGGCCAGGGCCTAGGGGAAAAACTGTTTTTT
clone_size: .
j_call: TRBJ1-4
d_call: .
v_call: TRBV2

cdr3_aa: CASSVAPPRDTQYF
cdr3_nt: TGTGCCAGCAGCGTAGCGCCGCCCCGGGATACGCAGTATTTT
clone_size: .
j_call: TRBJ2-3
d_call: .
v_call: TRBV9

cdr3_aa: CASSPTGWNTEAFF
cdr3_nt: TGTGCCAGCAGTCCGACGGGTTGGAACACTGAAGCTTTCTTT
clone_size: .
j_call: TRBJ1-1
d_call: .
v_call: TRBV27

cdr3_aa: CASSSDFSNQPQHF
cdr3_nt: TGCGCCAGCAGCTCGGACTTTAGCAATCAGCCCCAGCATTTT
clone_size: .
j_call: TRBJ1-5
d_call: .
v_call: TRBV5-1

cdr3_aa: CPGSARDPENPTNEKLFF
cdr3_nt: TGTCCTGGGAGCGCACGAGACCCCGAAAACCCAACTAATGAAAAACTGTTTTTT
clone_size: .
j_call: TRBJ1-4
d_call: .
v_call: TRBV22-1

cdr3_aa: CASSIGGTNTGELFF
cdr3_nt: TGTGCCAGTAGTATCGGGGGCACGAACACCGGGGAGCTGTTTTTT
clone_size: .
j_call: TRBJ2-2
d_call: .
v_call: TRBV19

cdr3_aa: CASSLFREGPLADTQYF
cdr3_nt: TGTGCCAGCAGCTTGTTCCGGGAGGGGCCCCTCGCAGATACGCAGTATTTT
clone_size: .
j_call: TRBJ2-3
d_call: TRBD2
v_call: TRBV7-3

cdr3_aa: CASSQEGRGGYYEAFF
cdr3_nt: TGTGCCAGCAGCCAAGAGGGTCGCGGGGGTTACTATGAAGCTTTCTTT
clone_size: .
j_call: TRBJ1-1
d_call: .
v_call: TRBV3-1/TRBV3-2

cdr3_aa: CASSLVAEAFF
cdr3_nt: TGTGCCAGCAGCCTCGTCGCTGAAGCTTTCTTT
clone_size: .
j_call: TRBJ1-1
d_call: .
v_call: TRBV11-3

cdr3_aa: CASSQDPYSYEQYF
cdr3_nt: TGTGCCAGCAGCCAAGATCCCTACTCCTACGAGCAGTACTTC
clone_size: .
j_call: TRBJ2-7
d_call: .
v_call: TRBV3-1/TRBV3-2